These T cell receptor beta chains were read from a single sample in a study of T cells after yellow fever vaccination. TCRdb recomputed calls from the 5' RACE reads with MiXCR, one row per CDR3 protein. The sample contains hundreds of thousands of distinct CDR3 sequences, around 9.3% of which appear only once. This specimen was CD4+ T cells sorted from PBMCs, taken 5 days after the yellow fever booster vaccination. The source is a man aged 18-30 years who received the YFV17D yellow fever vaccine. CDR3s include the opening cysteine and the closing phenylalanine or tryptophan. Fields, in order: J gene, D gene, V gene, clone size, CDR3 DNA, CDR3 protein. D genes are given only for firm matches. A clone size is listed for some rows: how often the clone was seen (once, few, many), or a class if it is expanded.

j_gene: TRBJ2-4
d_gene: .
v_gene: TRBV5-4
abundance: few
CDR3nt: TGTGCCAGCAGCCCAACCAGGGGGGCCAGCGGGGACAAAAACATTCAGTACTTC
CDR3aa: CASSPTRGASGDKNIQYF

j_gene: TRBJ2-5
d_gene: TRBD2
v_gene: TRBV27
abundance: few
CDR3nt: TGTGCCAGCAGAGGACTAGCGGGGGGCGGGGCCCAGTACTTC
CDR3aa: CASRGLAGGGAQYF

j_gene: TRBJ2-3
d_gene: TRBD1
v_gene: TRBV7-6
abundance: .
CDR3nt: TGTGCCAGCAGCTCCCGGACAGGGTACACAGATACGCAGTATTTT
CDR3aa: CASSSRTGYTDTQYF

j_gene: TRBJ1-4
d_gene: .
v_gene: TRBV7-2
abundance: .
CDR3nt: TGTGCCAGCAGCGTTTCAGGGGCAACTAATGAAAAACTGTTTTTT
CDR3aa: CASSVSGATNEKLFF

j_gene: TRBJ2-7
d_gene: TRBD1
v_gene: TRBV2
abundance: .
CDR3nt: TGTGCCAGCAGTGAGGAGAGGAGACAGGGGCCCCCGTTCTACGAGCAGTACTTC
CDR3aa: CASSEERRQGPPFYEQYF

j_gene: TRBJ1-6
d_gene: .
v_gene: TRBV6-5
abundance: few
CDR3nt: TGTGCCAGCAGTTCGCCCCGTCGCCTGGGCCAGGATTCACCCCTCCACTTT
CDR3aa: CASSSPRRLGQDSPLHF

j_gene: TRBJ2-1
d_gene: TRBD1
v_gene: TRBV29-1
abundance: few
CDR3nt: TGCAGCGTTGAGACAGGGGATGCAAAGCGCTACAATGAGCAGTTCTTC
CDR3aa: CSVETGDAKRYNEQFF

j_gene: TRBJ2-1
d_gene: TRBD1
v_gene: TRBV4-2
abundance: many
CDR3nt: TGTGCCAGCAGCCAAGATCTTTCTCTGGGGGACAGGGTCAATGAGCAGTTCTTC
CDR3aa: CASSQDLSLGDRVNEQFF

j_gene: TRBJ2-6
d_gene: .
v_gene: TRBV5-1
abundance: few
CDR3nt: TGCGCCAGCAGCTTACAAGAGGGGTCTGGGGCCAACGTCCTGACTTTC
CDR3aa: CASSLQEGSGANVLTF

j_gene: TRBJ2-2
d_gene: .
v_gene: TRBV5-1
abundance: many
CDR3nt: TGCGCCAGCAGCCCTCGGAACACCGGGGAGCTGTTTTTT
CDR3aa: CASSPRNTGELFF

j_gene: TRBJ1-3
d_gene: .
v_gene: TRBV18
abundance: few
CDR3nt: TGTGCCAGCTCACCAATGTATACAGGGCTCTCTGGAAACACCATATATTTT
CDR3aa: CASSPMYTGLSGNTIYF

j_gene: TRBJ2-7
d_gene: .
v_gene: TRBV20-1
abundance: many
CDR3nt: TGCAGTGCTAGAGATGCCGTGACCGACTACGAGCAGTACTTC
CDR3aa: CSARDAVTDYEQYF

j_gene: TRBJ2-4
d_gene: .
v_gene: TRBV11-2
abundance: .
CDR3nt: TGTGCCAGCAGCTCCATTATTAAAAACATTCAGTACTTC
CDR3aa: CASSSIIKNIQYF

j_gene: TRBJ2-3
d_gene: TRBD2
v_gene: TRBV11-2
abundance: .
CDR3nt: TGTGCCAGCAGCCCCGCGGGGGTGTTTACAGATACGCAGTATTTT
CDR3aa: CASSPAGVFTDTQYF

j_gene: TRBJ1-3
d_gene: .
v_gene: TRBV5-1
abundance: .
CDR3nt: TGCGCCAGCAGCGAAATACATGGAAACACCATATATTTT
CDR3aa: CASSEIHGNTIYF

j_gene: TRBJ1-5
d_gene: .
v_gene: TRBV18
abundance: .
CDR3nt: TGTGCCAGCTCACCTGGTAGGGATCAGACCCAGCATTTT
CDR3aa: CASSPGRDQTQHF

j_gene: TRBJ1-1
d_gene: TRBD1
v_gene: TRBV10-1
abundance: many
CDR3nt: TGCGCCAGCAGTGAGCTGACAGGGTCCGGTGAAGCTTTCTTT
CDR3aa: CASSELTGSGEAFF

j_gene: TRBJ2-1
d_gene: TRBD2
v_gene: TRBV29-1
abundance: .
CDR3nt: TGCAGCGTTGGCTCCGGGGGGAGACTTGGCTACAATGAGCAGTTCTTC
CDR3aa: CSVGSGGRLGYNEQFF

j_gene: TRBJ2-5
d_gene: TRBD2
v_gene: TRBV3-1
abundance: few
CDR3nt: TGTGCCAGCAGCCAAGAAGAAGGGACTAGCGTGGTCGGCCAGTACTTC
CDR3aa: CASSQEEGTSVVGQYF

j_gene: TRBJ2-1
d_gene: TRBD1
v_gene: TRBV14
abundance: few
CDR3nt: TGTGCCAGCAGCCACCGGGACAGGGAAGGAGGGTATGAGTTCTTC
CDR3aa: CASSHRDREGGYEFF

j_gene: TRBJ1-3
d_gene: .
v_gene: TRBV6-2/TRBV6-3
abundance: many
CDR3nt: TGTGCCAGCAGTCCGACGCCCAGCTCTGGAAACACCATATATTTT
CDR3aa: CASSPTPSSGNTIYF

j_gene: TRBJ2-1
d_gene: TRBD1
v_gene: TRBV24-1
abundance: few
CDR3nt: TGTGCCACCAGTGACCCCGGGACAGGGACCAATGAGCAGTTCTTC
CDR3aa: CATSDPGTGTNEQFF

j_gene: TRBJ2-2
d_gene: .
v_gene: TRBV5-1
abundance: few
CDR3nt: TGCGCCAGCAGCTTGGCGTCTCGCGACACCGGGGAGCTGTTTTTT
CDR3aa: CASSLASRDTGELFF

j_gene: TRBJ1-2
d_gene: .
v_gene: TRBV5-1
abundance: few
CDR3nt: TGCGCCAGCAGCTTGGAGGGTGAATATGGCTACACCTTC
CDR3aa: CASSLEGEYGYTF

j_gene: TRBJ2-5
d_gene: TRBD2
v_gene: TRBV4-2
abundance: .
CDR3nt: TGTGCCAGCAGCCAGGCGGGGGGGCATGAGACCCAGTACTTC
CDR3aa: CASSQAGGHETQYF

j_gene: TRBJ2-1
d_gene: .
v_gene: TRBV7-2
abundance: few
CDR3nt: TGTGCCAGCAGTTGGGGGCTAGAGCCTCGATTAGAGCAGTTCTTC
CDR3aa: CASSWGLEPRLEQFF

j_gene: TRBJ1-2
d_gene: .
v_gene: TRBV9
abundance: .
CDR3nt: TGTGCCAGCAGCGCTTTGGGCCATAACTATGGCTACACCTTC
CDR3aa: CASSALGHNYGYTF

j_gene: TRBJ1-2
d_gene: TRBD1
v_gene: TRBV9
abundance: few
CDR3nt: TGTGCCAGCAGCGCCTCCCCGGGACAGGGGTATGGCTACACCTTC
CDR3aa: CASSASPGQGYGYTF

j_gene: TRBJ1-2
d_gene: .
v_gene: TRBV6-2/TRBV6-3
abundance: .
CDR3nt: TGTGCCAGCAGTCCCGGAGGCCCTTCGGTTGGCTACACCTTC
CDR3aa: CASSPGGPSVGYTF

j_gene: TRBJ1-2
d_gene: .
v_gene: TRBV11-2
abundance: .
CDR3nt: TGTGCCAGCAGCTTAGATAGGGGCGGCGGCTACACCTTC
CDR3aa: CASSLDRGGGYTF